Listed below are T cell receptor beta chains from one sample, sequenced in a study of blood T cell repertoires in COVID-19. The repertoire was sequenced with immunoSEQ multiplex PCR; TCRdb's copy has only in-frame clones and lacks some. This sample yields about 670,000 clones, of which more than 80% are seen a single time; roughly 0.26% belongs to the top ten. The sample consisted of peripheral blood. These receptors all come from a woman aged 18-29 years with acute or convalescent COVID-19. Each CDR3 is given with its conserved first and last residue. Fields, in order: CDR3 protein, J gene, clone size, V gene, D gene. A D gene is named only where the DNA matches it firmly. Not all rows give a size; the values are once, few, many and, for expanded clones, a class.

CDR3: CAWSVRGLLGDQPQHF
J: TRBJ1-5
size: NA
V: TRBV30
D: NA

CDR3: CASSLGQNSNQPQHF
J: TRBJ1-5
size: NA
V: TRBV27
D: NA

CDR3: CASSPRRGVDQPQHF
J: TRBJ1-5
size: NA
V: TRBV18
D: NA

CDR3: CASSRALAGELYEQYF
J: TRBJ2-7
size: few
V: TRBV4-2
D: TRBD2

CDR3: CASSFGSSSSGNTIYF
J: TRBJ1-3
size: NA
V: TRBV11-2
D: NA

CDR3: CASTDNPTGAETQYF
J: TRBJ2-5
size: NA
V: TRBV6-5
D: TRBD1

CDR3: CASSAHPGQGNGYTF
J: TRBJ1-2
size: NA
V: TRBV7-2
D: TRBD1

CDR3: CATSDQRDSRPDTQYF
J: TRBJ2-3
size: NA
V: TRBV24-1
D: TRBD1

CDR3: CASSYFTGYEQYF
J: TRBJ2-7
size: NA
V: TRBV12-3/TRBV12-4
D: NA

CDR3: CASSLASGGLDTQYF
J: TRBJ2-3
size: NA
V: TRBV7-9
D: TRBD2

CDR3: CASGLWEGSPLHF
J: TRBJ1-6
size: NA
V: TRBV12-5
D: NA

CDR3: CASTQTEPYGYTF
J: TRBJ1-2
size: NA
V: TRBV6-5
D: NA

CDR3: CASSARRDRPTNEKLFF
J: TRBJ1-4
size: NA
V: TRBV9
D: TRBD1

CDR3: CASSYTLTGLARQPQHF
J: TRBJ1-5
size: NA
V: TRBV6-2/TRBV6-3
D: NA

CDR3: CASSSPPGQLFNSPLHF
J: TRBJ1-6
size: once
V: TRBV7-2
D: NA

CDR3: CASAQFDSGNTIYF
J: TRBJ1-3
size: NA
V: TRBV6-5
D: NA

CDR3: CASSLPPGQLGNTEAFF
J: TRBJ1-1
size: NA
V: TRBV5-5
D: TRBD1

CDR3: CASSLRGQDYGYTF
J: TRBJ1-2
size: NA
V: TRBV5-1
D: TRBD1

CDR3: CASSSGYSGNTIYF
J: TRBJ1-3
size: NA
V: TRBV18
D: NA

CDR3: CASSYPSPISNQPQHF
J: TRBJ1-5
size: NA
V: TRBV6-2/TRBV6-3
D: NA

CDR3: CASSWETSESSYEQYF
J: TRBJ2-7
size: NA
V: TRBV5-1
D: TRBD2